The present T cell receptor beta chain was sequenced within a study of identical twins. Study-level results: Interpretation of the results relied on cross-sectional statistical analysis and not on following the same donors. Insertions were reduced in abundant cord blood beta clonotypes but not in memory repertoires. The models gave estimates that fell short of the out-of-frame TCR alpha sharing seen in monozygotic twins. The study found weaker excess twin sharing in beta out-of-frame sequences.

TCRdb re-derived calls from the 5' RACE reads in MiXCR, one entry per CDR3 protein. The data hold 250,000 to 350,000 distinct CDR3 sequences, with about 8.1% observed a single time. This clonotype was found many times. The antigen remains unidentified. CDR3 length: 13 amino acids. Between the trimmed V and J ends, which lost 8 bases and 4 bases, there was a span of 12 bases. Germline V CDR1 and CDR2: MNHNS, SASEGT. Another study also made use of these data, one on yellow fever vaccine responses in identical twins.

Sequencing input: memory (CD45RO+) T cells sorted from blood. V is TRBV6-1 and J is TRBJ1-3; no clear D gene. The receptor's source is a woman aged 18-29 years in good health. CDR3 nucleotides: TGTGCCAGCGGGCGTGCTGTCGGAAACACCATATATTTT. The encoded protein is CASGRAVGNTIYF.